This TCR beta chain was captured in a study of lung T cells in sarcoidosis with Löfgren's syndrome (dated by TCRdb to about 2017). At the level of the whole study: Sarcoidosis was characterized as a granulomatous disease that mainly affects the lungs and features an accumulation of CD4+ T cells in bronchoalveolar lavage fluid. The repertoire analyses centered on Lofgren's syndrome patients.

Overall results and qualifications from the work: Multiple Lofgren's syndrome patients were reported to share TRAV12-1 and TRBV2 CDR3 motifs, a finding that suggests public CD4+ TCR repertoires. In alphabeta pairing analysis, TRAV12-1 was found to pair preferentially with TRBV2, and CDR3 homology was shown by the resulting paired TCRs. Recognition of a sarcoidosis-associated antigen was only suggested; the antigen itself remained putative and unidentified. In Lofgren's syndrome patients, relative to control subjects, TRAV12-1 and TRBV2 were reported to be the most expanded V gene segments.

This clonotype has a single count. It has no known antigen specificity. A much larger clone is a single base away; this may be a read error. From the cysteine up to the phenylalanine, the CDR3 has a length of 15 residues. The only DNA kept is the CDR3, 45 bases in frame from the first base. V is reduced by 6 bases and J by 6 bases, leaving a spacing of 21 bases between them. These reads were obtained on an Illumina MiSeq. TCRdb trimmed public reads at Q25 via fastp, called clones via MiXCR and kept in-frame beta chains. Rows matching on CDR3 protein sequence are summarized as one entry with the most common DNA and genes. This sample gives just under 20,000 distinct CDR3 sequences in total; less than 25% of them show up just once. The ten most abundant clones make up roughly 4.5% of the sample.

The chain is made from TRBV12-3 or TRBV12-4 and TRBJ2-7, with the D gene not confidently named. What was sequenced was CD4+ T cells from PBMCs. The sequence came from a human donor with sarcoidosis (Löfgren's syndrome or another form), or a control subject (not recorded which). The DNA sequence follows: TGTGCCAGCAGCCGGACGGATAGTGCTCGAGGCGAGCAGTACTTC. This yields the protein CASSRTDSARGEQYF.